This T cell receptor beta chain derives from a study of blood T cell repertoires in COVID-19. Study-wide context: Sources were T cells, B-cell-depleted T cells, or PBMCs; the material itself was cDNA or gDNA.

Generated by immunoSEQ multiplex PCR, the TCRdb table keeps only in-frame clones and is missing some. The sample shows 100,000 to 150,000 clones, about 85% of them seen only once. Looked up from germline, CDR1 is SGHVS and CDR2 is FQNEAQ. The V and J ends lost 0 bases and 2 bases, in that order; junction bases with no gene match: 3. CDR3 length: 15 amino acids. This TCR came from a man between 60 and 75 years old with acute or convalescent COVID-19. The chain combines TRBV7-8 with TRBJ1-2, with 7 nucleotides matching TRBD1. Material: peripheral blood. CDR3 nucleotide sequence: TGTGCCAGCAGCTTAGCAGGACAGGCGAACTATGGCTACACCTTC. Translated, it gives CASSLAGQANYGYTF.